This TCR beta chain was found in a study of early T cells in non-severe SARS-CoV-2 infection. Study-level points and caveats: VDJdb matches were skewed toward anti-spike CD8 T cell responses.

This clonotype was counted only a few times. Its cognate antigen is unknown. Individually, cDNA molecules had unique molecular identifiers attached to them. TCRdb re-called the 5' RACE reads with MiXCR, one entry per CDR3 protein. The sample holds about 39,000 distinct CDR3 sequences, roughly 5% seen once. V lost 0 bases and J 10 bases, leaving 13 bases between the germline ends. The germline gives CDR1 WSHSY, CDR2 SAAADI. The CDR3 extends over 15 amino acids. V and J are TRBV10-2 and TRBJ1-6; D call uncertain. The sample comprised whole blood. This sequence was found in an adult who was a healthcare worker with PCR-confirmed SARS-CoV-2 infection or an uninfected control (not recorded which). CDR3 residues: CASSESLDPTSPLHF. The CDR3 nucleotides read TGCGCCAGCAGTGAGTCCTTGGACCCGACCTCACCCCTCCACTTT.